This T cell receptor beta chain was recovered during a study of blood T cell repertoires in COVID-19. Study-level information: In each case, the material was cDNA or gDNA derived from T cells, B-cell-depleted T cells, or PBMCs.

The CDR3 is 14 amino acids. Germline values: CDR1 MDHEN, CDR2 SYDVKM. The V and J ends lost 1 base and 10 bases respectively, with 14 bases between them. In the 2 weeks before study entry, exposed participants met a COVID-19 case, which was PCR-confirmed or clinician-diagnosed. As handled by the study authors: Cell counts per sample came from amplifying reference gene primers. Produced via immunoSEQ multiplex PCR; TCRdb's table is partial and in-frame only. D and trimming were read from the DNA, whereas the V and J calls and clone size are those reported in that table. This sample has fewer than 250,000 clones, with approximately 83% found just once.

The sequencing sample was made of PBMCs or T cells enriched from blood (not recorded which). The rearrangement joins TRBV28 to TRBJ2-1; D is possibly TRBD2 (6 bases). The TCR sequence derives from a woman aged 45 to 65 who had been exposed to COVID-19. For the CDR3, the DNA is TGTGCCAGCAGTTTATACCGGGGACTTGTCGAGCAGTTCTTC. Residues: CASSLYRGLVEQFF.